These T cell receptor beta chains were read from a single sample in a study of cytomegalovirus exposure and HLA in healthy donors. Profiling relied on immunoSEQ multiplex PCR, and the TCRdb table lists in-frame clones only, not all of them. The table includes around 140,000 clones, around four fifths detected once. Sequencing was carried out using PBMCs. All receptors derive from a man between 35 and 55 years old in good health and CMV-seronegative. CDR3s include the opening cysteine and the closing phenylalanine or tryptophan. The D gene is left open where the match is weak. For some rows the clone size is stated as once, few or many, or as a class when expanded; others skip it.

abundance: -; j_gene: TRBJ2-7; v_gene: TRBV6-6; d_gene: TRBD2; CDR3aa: CASSLWGLEAYEQYF; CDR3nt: TGTGCCAGCAGTTTATGGGGACTAGAAGCCTACGAGCAGTACTTC
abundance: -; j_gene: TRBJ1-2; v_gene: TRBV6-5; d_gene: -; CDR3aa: CASSKGIGYTF; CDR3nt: TGTGCCAGCAGTAAGGGGATCGGCTACACCTTC
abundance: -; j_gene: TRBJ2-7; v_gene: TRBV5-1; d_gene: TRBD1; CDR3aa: CASSPDRDRGYEQYF; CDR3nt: TGCGCCAGCAGCCCCGACCGGGACAGGGGCTACGAGCAGTACTTC
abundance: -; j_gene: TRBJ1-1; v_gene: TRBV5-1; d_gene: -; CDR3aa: CASSLAAAGETEAFF; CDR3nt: TGCGCCAGCAGCTTGGCGGCGGCAGGGGAGACTGAAGCTTTCTTT
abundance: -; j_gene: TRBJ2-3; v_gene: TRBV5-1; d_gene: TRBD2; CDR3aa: CASSLGLAGGLVDTQYF; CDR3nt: TGCGCCAGCAGCTTAGGTCTAGCGGGGGGGTTAGTGGATACGCAGTATTTT
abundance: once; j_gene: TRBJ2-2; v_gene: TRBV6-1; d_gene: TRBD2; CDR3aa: CASSATSVEGLAGELFF; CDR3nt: TGTGCCAGCAGTGCCACTAGCGTGGAGGGCCTCGCCGGGGAGCTGTTTTTT
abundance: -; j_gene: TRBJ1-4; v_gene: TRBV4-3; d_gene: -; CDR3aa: CASSQIIGEVGEKLFF; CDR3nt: TGCGCCAGCAGCCAAATCATCGGGGAAGTGGGTGAAAAACTGTTTTTT
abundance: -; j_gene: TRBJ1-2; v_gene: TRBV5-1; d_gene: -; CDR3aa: CASSLDARDGYGYTF; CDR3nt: TGCGCCAGCAGCTTGGATGCTCGGGATGGCTATGGCTACACCTTC
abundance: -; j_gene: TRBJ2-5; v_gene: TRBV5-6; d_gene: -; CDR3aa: CASSLLPVQETQYF; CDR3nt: TGTGCCAGCAGCTTGCTTCCAGTGCAAGAGACCCAGTACTTC
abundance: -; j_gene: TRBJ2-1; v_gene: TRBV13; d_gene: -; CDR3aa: CATTSGGGMIYEQFF; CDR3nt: TGTGCCACCACATCGGGCGGGGGCATGATCTATGAGCAGTTCTTC
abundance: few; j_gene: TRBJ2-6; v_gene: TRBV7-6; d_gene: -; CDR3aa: CASRWAAGGANVLTF; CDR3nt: TGTGCCAGCAGGTGGGCAGCTGGTGGGGCCAACGTCCTGACTTTC
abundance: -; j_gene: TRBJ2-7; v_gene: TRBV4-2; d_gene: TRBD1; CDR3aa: CASSQDLQDRTSHEQYF; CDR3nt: TGTGCCAGCAGCCAAGATCTACAGGACAGGACTTCTCACGAGCAGTACTTC
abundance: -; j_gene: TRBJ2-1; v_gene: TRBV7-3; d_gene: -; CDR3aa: CASSLERVRSNNEQFF; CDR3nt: TGTGCCAGCAGCTTAGAGAGGGTAAGGTCCAACAATGAGCAGTTCTTC
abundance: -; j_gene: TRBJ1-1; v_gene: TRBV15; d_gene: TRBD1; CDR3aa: CATSAGQFTEAFF; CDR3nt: TGTGCCACCAGCGCGGGACAGTTCACTGAAGCTTTCTTT
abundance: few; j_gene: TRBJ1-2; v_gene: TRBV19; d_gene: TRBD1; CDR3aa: CASSMNRQGGYTF; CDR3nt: TGTGCCAGTAGTATGAACAGACAGGGTGGCTACACCTTC
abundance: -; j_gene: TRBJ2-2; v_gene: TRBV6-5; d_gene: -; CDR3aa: CASSYRELAYGELFF; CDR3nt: TGTGCCAGCAGTTACCGAGAACTAGCATACGGGGAGCTGTTTTTT
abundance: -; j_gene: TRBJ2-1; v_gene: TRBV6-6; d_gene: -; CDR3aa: CASSGGGNEQFF; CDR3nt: TGTGCCAGCAGCGGGGGAGGCAATGAGCAGTTCTTC
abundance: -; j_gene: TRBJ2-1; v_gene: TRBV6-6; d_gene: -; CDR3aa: CASSKVGGAEQFF; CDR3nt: TGTGCCAGCAGTAAAGTGGGGGGGGCCGAGCAGTTCTTC
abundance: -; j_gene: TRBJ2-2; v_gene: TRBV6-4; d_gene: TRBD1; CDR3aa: CASRRDRGETGELFF; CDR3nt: TGTGCCAGCAGGAGGGACAGGGGAGAGACCGGGGAGCTGTTTTTT
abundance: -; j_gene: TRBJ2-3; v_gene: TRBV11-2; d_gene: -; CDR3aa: CASSLDRTDTQYF; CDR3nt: TGTGCCAGCAGCTTAGATCGTACAGATACGCAGTATTTT
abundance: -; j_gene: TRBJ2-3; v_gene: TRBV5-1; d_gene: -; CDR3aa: CASWKPGAADTQYF; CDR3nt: TGCGCCAGCTGGAAGCCAGGGGCCGCAGATACGCAGTATTTT
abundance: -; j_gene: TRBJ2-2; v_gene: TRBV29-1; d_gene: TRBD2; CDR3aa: CSVWTSGGGELFF; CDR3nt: TGCAGCGTCTGGACTAGCGGGGGAGGGGAGCTGTTTTTT
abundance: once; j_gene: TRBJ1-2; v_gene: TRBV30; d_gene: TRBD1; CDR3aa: CAWSQGEHGYTF; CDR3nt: TGTGCCTGGAGTCAGGGGGAACATGGCTACACCTTC
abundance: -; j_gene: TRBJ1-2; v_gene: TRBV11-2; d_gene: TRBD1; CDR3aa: CASSPPGQGFGYTF; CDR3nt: TGTGCCAGCAGCCCCCCGGGACAGGGGTTTGGCTACACCTTC
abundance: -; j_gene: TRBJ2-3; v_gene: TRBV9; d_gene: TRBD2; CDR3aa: CASSARSGGAPDTQYF; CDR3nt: TGTGCCAGCAGCGCCCGTAGCGGGGGGGCTCCAGATACGCAGTATTTT
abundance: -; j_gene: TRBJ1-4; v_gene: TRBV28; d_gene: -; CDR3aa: CASSPPATNEKLFF; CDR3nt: TGTGCCAGCAGCCCCCCCGCAACTAATGAAAAACTGTTTTTT
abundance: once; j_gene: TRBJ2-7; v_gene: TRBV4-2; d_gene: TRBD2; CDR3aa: CASSQEGGTSGRAPYEQYF; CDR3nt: TGTGCCAGCAGCCAAGAAGGGGGGACTAGCGGGAGGGCCCCCTACGAGCAGTACTTC
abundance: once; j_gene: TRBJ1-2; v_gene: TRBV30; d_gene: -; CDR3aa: CAWSVLEGNYGYTF; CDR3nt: TGTGCCTGGAGTGTACTGGAGGGGAACTATGGCTACACCTTC
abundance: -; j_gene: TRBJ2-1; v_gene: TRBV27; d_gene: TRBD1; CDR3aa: CASLPSTQGYNEQFF; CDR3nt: TGTGCCAGCCTCCCCAGCACACAGGGGTACAATGAGCAGTTCTTC
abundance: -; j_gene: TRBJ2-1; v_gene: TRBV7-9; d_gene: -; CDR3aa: CASSYTSGNEQFF; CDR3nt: TGTGCCAGCAGCTACACTAGTGGCAATGAGCAGTTCTTC
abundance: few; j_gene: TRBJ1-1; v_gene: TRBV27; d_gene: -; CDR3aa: CASSPGGGFGTEAFF; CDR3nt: TGTGCCAGCAGTCCCGGGGGGGGGTTTGGCACTGAAGCTTTCTTT
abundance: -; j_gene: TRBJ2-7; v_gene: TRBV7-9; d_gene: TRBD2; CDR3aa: CASSPVSGGASEQYF; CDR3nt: TGTGCCAGCAGCCCTGTTAGCGGGGGGGCCTCCGAGCAGTACTTC
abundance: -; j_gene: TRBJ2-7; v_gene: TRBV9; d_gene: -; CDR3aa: CASSVGQGGINEQYF; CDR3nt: TGTGCCAGCAGCGTAGGACAGGGAGGTATCAACGAGCAGTACTTC
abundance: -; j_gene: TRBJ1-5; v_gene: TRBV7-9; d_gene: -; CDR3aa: CSSSLGHSNQPQHF; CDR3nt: TGTTCCAGCAGCTTAGGACACAGCAATCAGCCCCAGCATTTT
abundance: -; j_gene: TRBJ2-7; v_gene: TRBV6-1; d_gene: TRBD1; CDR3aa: CASSKGTGGFYEQYF; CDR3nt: TGTGCCAGCAGTAAAGGGACAGGGGGCTTCTACGAGCAGTACTTC
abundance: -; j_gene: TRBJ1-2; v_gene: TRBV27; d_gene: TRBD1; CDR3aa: CASSATGIYGYTF; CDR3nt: TGTGCCAGCAGTGCGACAGGGATCTATGGCTACACCTTC
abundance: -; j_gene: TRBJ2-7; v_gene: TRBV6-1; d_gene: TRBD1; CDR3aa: CASRESRDRVYEQYF; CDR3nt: TGTGCCAGCAGAGAAAGCCGGGACAGAGTCTACGAGCAGTACTTC
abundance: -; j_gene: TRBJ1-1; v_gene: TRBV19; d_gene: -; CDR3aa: CASSFGLFMNTEAFF; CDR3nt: TGTGCCAGTAGTTTTGGACTGTTCATGAACACTGAAGCTTTCTTT
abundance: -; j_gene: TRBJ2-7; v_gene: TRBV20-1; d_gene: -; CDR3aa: CSAKRPGHQYF; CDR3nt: TGCAGTGCTAAGAGGCCGGGACACCAGTACTTC
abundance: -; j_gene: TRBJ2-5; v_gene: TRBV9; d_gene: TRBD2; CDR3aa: CASSVASGRASKETQYF; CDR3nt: TGTGCCAGCAGCGTAGCTAGCGGGAGGGCCTCAAAAGAGACCCAGTACTTC
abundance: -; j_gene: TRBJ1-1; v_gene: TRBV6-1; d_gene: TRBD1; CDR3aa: CASSVEQGTEAFF; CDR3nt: TGTGCCAGCAGTGTTGAACAGGGGACTGAAGCTTTCTTT
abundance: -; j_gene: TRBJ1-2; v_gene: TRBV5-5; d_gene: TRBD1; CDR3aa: CASSLVADRVNTF; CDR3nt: TGTGCCAGCAGCTTGGTAGCGGACAGGGTAAACACCTTC
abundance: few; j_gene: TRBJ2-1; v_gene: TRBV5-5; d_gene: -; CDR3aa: CASSFGGEQFF; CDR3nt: TGTGCCAGCAGCTTCGGGGGTGAGCAGTTCTTC
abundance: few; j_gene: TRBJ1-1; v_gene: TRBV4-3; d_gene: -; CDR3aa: CASSQDLRGNTEAFF; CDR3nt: TGCGCCAGCAGCCAAGATCTCAGGGGGAACACTGAAGCTTTCTTT
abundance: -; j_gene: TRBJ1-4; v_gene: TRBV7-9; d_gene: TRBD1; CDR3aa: CASSLGRGRTNEKLFF; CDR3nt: TGTGCCAGCAGCTTAGGCAGGGGGCGGACTAATGAAAAACTGTTTTTT
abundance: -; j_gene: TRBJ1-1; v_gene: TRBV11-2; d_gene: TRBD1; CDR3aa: CASSLDRGTEAFF; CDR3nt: TGTGCCAGCAGCTTGGACAGGGGCACTGAAGCTTTCTTT
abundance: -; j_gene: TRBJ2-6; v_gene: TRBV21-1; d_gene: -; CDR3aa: CASSPQKRRGAFGGANVLTF; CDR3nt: TGTGCCAGCAGCCCACAAAAGAGGAGGGGTGCCTTTGGTGGGGCCAACGTCCTGACTTTC
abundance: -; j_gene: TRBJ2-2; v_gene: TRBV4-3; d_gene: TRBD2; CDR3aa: CASSQKVKRGSTGELFF; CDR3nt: TGCGCCAGCAGCCAGAAAGTGAAGCGGGGCAGCACCGGGGAGCTGTTTTTT
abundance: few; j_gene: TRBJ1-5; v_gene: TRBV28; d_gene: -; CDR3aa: CASSPGVHSNQPQHF; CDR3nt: TGTGCCAGCAGTCCGGGTGTGCATAGCAATCAGCCCCAGCATTTT
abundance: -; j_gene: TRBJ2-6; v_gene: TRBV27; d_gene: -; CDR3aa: CASTGSLSGANVLTF; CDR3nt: TGTGCCAGCACCGGGAGTTTAAGTGGGGCCAACGTCCTGACTTTC
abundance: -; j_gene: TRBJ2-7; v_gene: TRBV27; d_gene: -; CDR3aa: CASSLAGFSDYEQYF; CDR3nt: TGTGCCAGCAGTTTAGCGGGATTTTCAGACTACGAGCAGTACTTC
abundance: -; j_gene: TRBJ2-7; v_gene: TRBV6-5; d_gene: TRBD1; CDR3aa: CASSYSGQPALGQYF; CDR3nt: TGTGCCAGCAGTTACTCGGGACAGCCGGCCTTAGGGCAGTACTTC
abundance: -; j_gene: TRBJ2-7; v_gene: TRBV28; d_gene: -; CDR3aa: CASSLGGYEQYF; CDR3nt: TGTGCCAGCAGCTTGGGGGGCTACGAGCAGTACTTC
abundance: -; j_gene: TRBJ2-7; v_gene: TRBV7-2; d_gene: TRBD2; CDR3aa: CASSLGLAGGPYEQYF; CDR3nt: TGTGCCAGCAGCTTAGGGCTAGCGGGGGGCCCCTACGAGCAGTACTTC
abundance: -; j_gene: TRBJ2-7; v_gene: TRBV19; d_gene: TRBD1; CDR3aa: CASSISGTDIYEQYF; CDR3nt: TGTGCCAGTAGTATTTCCGGGACAGACATTTACGAGCAGTACTTC
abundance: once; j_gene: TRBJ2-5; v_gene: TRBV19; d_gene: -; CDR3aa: CASTSDKGETQYF; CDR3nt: TGTGCCAGTACCTCGGACAAGGGAGAGACCCAGTACTTC
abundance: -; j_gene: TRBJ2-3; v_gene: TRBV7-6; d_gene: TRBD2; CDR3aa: CASSSSSGRLDTQYF; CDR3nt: TGTGCCAGCAGCTCCAGTAGCGGGAGATTAGATACGCAGTATTTT
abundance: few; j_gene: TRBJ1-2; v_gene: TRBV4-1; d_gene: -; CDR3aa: CASSQVTEGYGYTF; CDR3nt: TGCGCCAGCAGCCAAGTTACGGAGGGCTATGGCTACACCTTC
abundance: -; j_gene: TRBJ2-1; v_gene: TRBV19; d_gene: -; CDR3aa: CASSIGEYDEQFF; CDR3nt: TGTGCCAGTAGTATAGGGGAGTATGATGAGCAGTTCTTC